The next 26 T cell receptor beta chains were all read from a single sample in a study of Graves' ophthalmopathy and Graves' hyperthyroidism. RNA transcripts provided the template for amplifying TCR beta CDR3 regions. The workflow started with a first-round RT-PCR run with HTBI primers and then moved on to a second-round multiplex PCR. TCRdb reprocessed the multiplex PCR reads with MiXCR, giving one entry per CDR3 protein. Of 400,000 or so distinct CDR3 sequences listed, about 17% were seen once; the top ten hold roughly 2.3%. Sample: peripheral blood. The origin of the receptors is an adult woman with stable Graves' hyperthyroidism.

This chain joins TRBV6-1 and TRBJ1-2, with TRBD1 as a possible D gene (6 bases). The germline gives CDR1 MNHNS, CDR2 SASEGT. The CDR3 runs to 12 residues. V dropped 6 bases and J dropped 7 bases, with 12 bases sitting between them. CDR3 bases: TGTGCCAGCAGGACAGGTGAAGTTGGCTACACCTTC. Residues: CASRTGEVGYTF.

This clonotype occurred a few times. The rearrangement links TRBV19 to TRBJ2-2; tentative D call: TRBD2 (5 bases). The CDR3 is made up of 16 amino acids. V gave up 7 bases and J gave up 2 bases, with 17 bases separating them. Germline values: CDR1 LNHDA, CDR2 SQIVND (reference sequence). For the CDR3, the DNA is TGTGCCAGTACCCATTTGGCGGGTAGAAACACCGGGGAGCTGTTTTTT. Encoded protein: CASTHLAGRNTGELFF.

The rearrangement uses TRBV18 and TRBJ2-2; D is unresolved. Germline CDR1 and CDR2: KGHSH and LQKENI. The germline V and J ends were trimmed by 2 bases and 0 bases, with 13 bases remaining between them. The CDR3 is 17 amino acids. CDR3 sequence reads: CASSPSLQTANTGELFF. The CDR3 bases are TGTGCCAGCTCACCATCCCTGCAGACCGCGAACACCGGGGAGCTGTTTTTT.

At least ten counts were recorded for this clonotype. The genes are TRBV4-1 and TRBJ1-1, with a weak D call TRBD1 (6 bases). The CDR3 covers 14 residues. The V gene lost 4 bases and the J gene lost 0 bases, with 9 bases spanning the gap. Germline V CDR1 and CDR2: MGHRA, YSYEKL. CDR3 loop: CASSPGHLNTEAFF. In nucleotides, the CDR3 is TGCGCCAGCAGCCCGGGACATCTGAACACTGAAGCTTTCTTT.

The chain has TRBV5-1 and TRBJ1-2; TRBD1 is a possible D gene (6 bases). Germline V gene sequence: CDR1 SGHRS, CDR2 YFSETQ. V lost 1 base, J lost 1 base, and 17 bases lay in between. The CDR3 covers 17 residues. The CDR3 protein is CASSLFQTGPGNYGYTF. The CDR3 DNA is TGCGCCAGCAGCTTGTTCCAAACAGGGCCCGGTAACTATGGCTACACCTTC.

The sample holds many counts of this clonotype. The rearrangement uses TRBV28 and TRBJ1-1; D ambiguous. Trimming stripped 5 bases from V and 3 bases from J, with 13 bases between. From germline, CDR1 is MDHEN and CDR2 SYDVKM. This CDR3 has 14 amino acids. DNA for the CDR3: TGTGCCAGCAGTCTCACACCCCTGGACACTGAAGCTTTCTTT. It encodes CASSLTPLDTEAFF.

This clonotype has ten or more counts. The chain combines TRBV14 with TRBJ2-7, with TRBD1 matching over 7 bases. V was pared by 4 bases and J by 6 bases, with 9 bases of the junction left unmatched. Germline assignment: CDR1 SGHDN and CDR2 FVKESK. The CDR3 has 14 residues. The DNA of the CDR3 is TGTGCCAGCAGCCCCCTGACAGGGATGTCCGAGCAGTACTTC. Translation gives CASSPLTGMSEQYF.

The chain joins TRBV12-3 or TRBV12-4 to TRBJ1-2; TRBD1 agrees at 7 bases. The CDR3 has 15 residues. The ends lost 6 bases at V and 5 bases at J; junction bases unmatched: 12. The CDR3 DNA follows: TGTGCCAGCAGCCGACAGGGTTCCAGGGAGTATGGCTACACCTTC. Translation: CASSRQGSREYGYTF.

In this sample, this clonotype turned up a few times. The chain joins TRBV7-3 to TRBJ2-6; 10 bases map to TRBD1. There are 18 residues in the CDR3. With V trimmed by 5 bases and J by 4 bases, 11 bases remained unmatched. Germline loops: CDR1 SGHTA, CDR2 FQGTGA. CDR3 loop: CASSPRDRGVSGANVLTF. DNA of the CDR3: TGTGCCAGCAGCCCGCGGGACAGGGGAGTTTCCGGGGCCAACGTCCTGACTTTC.

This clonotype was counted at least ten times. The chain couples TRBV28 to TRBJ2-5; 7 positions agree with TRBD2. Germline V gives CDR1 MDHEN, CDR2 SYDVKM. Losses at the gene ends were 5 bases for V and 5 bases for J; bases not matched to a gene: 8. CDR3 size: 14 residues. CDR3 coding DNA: TGTGCCAGCAGTCCCACGCCCGGGAGGGAGACCCAGTACTTC. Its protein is CASSPTPGRETQYF. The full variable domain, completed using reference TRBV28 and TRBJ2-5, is DVKVTQSSRYLVKRTGEKVFLECVQDMDHENMFWYRQDPGLGLRLIYFSYDVKMKEKGDIPEGYSVSREKKERFSLILESASTNQTSMYLCASSPTPGRETQYFGPGTRLLVL.

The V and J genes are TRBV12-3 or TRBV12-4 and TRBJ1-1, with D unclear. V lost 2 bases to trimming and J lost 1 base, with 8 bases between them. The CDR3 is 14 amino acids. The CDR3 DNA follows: TGTGCCAGCAGTTTAAGCCGCCGGAACACTGAAGCTTTCTTT. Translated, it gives CASSLSRRNTEAFF.

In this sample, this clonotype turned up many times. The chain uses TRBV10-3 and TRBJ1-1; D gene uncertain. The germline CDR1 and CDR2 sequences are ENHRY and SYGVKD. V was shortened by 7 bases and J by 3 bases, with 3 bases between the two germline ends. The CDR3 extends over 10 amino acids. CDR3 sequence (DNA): TGTGCCATCATTGACACTGAAGCTTTCTTT. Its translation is CAIIDTEAFF.

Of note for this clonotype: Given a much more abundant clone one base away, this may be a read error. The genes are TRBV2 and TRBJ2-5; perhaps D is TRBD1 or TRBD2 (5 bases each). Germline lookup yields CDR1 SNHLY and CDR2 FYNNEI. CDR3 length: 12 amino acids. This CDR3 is CASSTVLGTRYF. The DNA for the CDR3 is TGTGCCAGCAGCACAGTCCTTGGGACCCGGTACTTC.

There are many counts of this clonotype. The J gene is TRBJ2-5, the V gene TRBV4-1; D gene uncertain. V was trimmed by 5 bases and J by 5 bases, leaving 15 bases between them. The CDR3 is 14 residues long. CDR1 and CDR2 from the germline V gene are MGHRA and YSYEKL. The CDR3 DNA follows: TGCGCCAGCAGCTACGGGTTCGCCGGGGAGACCCAGTACTTC. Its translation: CASSYGFAGETQYF.

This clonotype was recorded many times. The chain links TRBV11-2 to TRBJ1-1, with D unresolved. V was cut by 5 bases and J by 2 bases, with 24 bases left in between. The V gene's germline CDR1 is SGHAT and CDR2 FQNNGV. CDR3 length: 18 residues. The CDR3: CASSPRLLRLGLNTEAFF. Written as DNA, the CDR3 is TGTGCCAGCAGCCCCCGTCTCCTCCGGCTCGGCCTAAACACTGAAGCTTTCTTT. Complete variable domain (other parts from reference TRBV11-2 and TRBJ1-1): EAGVAQSPRYKIIEKRQSVAFWCNPISGHATLYWYQQILGQGPKLLIQFQNNGVVDDSQLPKDRFSAERLKGVDSTLKIQPAKLEDSAVYLCASSPRLLRLGLNTEAFFGQGTRLTVV.

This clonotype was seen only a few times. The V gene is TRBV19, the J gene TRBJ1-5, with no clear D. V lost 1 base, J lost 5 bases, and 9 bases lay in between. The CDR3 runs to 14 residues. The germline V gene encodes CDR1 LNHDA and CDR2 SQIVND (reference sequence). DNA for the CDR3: TGTGCCAGTAGTATAGGGACGGCGGATCAGCCCCAGCATTTT. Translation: CASSIGTADQPQHF.

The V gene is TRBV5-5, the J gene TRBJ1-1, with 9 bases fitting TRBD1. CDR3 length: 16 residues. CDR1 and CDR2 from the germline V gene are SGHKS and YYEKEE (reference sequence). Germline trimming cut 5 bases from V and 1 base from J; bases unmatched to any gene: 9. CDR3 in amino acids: CASSTYRGLENTEAFF. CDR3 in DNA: TGTGCCAGCAGTACCTACAGGGGGCTGGAGAACACTGAAGCTTTCTTT.

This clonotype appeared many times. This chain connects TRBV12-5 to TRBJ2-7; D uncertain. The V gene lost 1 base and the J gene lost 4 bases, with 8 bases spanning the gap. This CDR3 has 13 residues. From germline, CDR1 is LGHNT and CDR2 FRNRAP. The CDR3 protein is CASGLAHPYEQYF. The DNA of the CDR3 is TGTGCTAGTGGTTTGGCTCACCCTTACGAGCAGTACTTC.

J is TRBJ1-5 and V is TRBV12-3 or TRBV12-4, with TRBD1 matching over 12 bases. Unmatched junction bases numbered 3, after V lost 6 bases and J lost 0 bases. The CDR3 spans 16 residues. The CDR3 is CASRGQGAVSNQPQHF. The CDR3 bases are TGTGCCAGCAGGGGACAGGGGGCGGTTAGCAATCAGCCCCAGCATTTT.

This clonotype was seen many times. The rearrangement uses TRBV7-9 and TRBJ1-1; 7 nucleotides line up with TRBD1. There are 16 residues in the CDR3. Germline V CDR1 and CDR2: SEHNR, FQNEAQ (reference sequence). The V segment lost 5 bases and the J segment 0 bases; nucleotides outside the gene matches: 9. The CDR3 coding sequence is TGTGCCAGCAGCCGTTTAACAGGGGTCCTGAACACTGAAGCTTTCTTT. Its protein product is CASSRLTGVLNTEAFF. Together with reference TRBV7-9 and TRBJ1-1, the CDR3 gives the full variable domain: DTGVSQNPRHKITKRGQNVTFRCDPISEHNRLYWYRQTLGQGPEFLTYFQNEAQLEKSRLLSDRFSAERPKGSFSTLEIQRTEQGDSAMYLCASSRLTGVLNTEAFFGQGTRLTVV.

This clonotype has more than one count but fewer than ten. CDR3 sequence reads: CASSQEGQGDAEAFF. The CDR3 DNA is TGTGCCAGCAGCCAAGAGGGACAGGGGGATGCTGAAGCTTTCTTT. V is TRBV4-2 and J is TRBJ1-1; 11 bases match TRBD1. With V trimmed by 0 bases and J by 6 bases, 3 bases remained unmatched. The CDR3 sequence is 15 residues long. CDR1 is LGHNA and CDR2 is YNFKEQ in the germline V gene.

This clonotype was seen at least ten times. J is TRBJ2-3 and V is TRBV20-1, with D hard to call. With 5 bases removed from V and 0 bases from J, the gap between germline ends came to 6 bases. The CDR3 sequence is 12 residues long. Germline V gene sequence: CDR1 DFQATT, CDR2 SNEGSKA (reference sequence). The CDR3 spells CSAPTSTDTQYF. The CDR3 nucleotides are TGCAGTGCTCCTACTAGCACAGATACGCAGTATTTT.

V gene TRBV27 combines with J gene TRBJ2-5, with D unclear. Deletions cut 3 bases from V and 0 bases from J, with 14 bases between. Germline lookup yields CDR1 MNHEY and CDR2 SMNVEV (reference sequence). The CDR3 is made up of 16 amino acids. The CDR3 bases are TGTGCCAGCAGTTTGAGGCCCTATATGGACCAAGAGACCCAGTACTTC. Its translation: CASSLRPYMDQETQYF.

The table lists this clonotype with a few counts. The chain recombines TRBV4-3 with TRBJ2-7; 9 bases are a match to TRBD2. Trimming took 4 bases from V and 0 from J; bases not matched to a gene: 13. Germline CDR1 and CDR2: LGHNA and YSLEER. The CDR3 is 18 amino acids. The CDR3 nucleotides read TGCGCCAGCAGCCGTTCCCGTGGGGCTAGCGGGAACTCCTACGAGCAGTACTTC. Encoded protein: CASSRSRGASGNSYEQYF.

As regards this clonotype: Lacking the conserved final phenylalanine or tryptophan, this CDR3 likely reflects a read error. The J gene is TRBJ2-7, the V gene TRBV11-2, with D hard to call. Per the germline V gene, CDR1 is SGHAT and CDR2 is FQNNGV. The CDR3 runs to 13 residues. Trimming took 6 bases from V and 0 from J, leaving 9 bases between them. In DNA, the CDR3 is TGTGCCAGCAGATTAATATACTCCTACGAGCAGTACTAC. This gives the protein CASRLIYSYEQYY.

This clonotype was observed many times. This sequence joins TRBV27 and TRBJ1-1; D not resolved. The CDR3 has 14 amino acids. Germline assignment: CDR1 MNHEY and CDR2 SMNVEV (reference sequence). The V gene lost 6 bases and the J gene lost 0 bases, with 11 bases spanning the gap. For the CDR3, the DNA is TGTGCCAGCAGAACCACAGTTATGAACACTGAAGCTTTCTTT. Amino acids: CASRTTVMNTEAFF.